This TCR beta chain emerged from a study of cytomegalovirus exposure and HLA in healthy donors (dated by TCRdb to the late 2010s). About the investigation overall: According to an earlier analysis of 587 of the donors, about 170 million T cells yielded approximately 120 million unique TCR beta sequences and 276 Gb of sequence data. Across under 500 genotyped donors of the cohort, an average of about 240,000 unique TCR beta nucleotide sequences per donor were sequenced, and approximately 17% of those sequences were non-productive. The study profiled the T cell repertoires of 550 to 700 subjects by immunosequencing and related them to cytomegalovirus serostatus. The study was designed to test whether signatures of past pathogen exposure could be identified by cataloging public T cell receptors. The number of donors typed differed by locus, with about 629-640 for A, B, C, DRB1 and DQB1, more than 500 for DQA1, approximately 580 for DPA1, and approximately 470 for DPB1. Donor age, sex, ethnicity and CMV serostatus were compiled alongside the repertoire data. High-throughput TCR immunosequencing, statistical association of individual TCRs with disease status, and machine learning were combined to predict cytomegalovirus infection status. About five DR-DQ haplotypes were treated as single units for association and clustering because of strong linkage in the cohort. Of the approximately 400 genotyped donors, less than 90% were placed in the genetic ancestry cluster associated with self-reported Caucasian donors. All discovery cohort repertoires had been generated on a single sequencing platform. A later analysis re-examined previously published TCR beta repertoires from just over 650 donors and added high-resolution HLA genotyping to investigate patterns of TCR occurrence. Both class I and class II loci were covered by HLA typing, at four-digit resolution. In a later genetic analysis, genome-wide SNP genotypes for about 55% of the roughly 670 donors were used, and that subset was treated as a discovery cohort. Besides the first cohort of roughly 640 subjects, a separate validation cohort made up of roughly 120 different subjects was used. In an earlier analysis of a few hundred of the donors, high-throughput TCR beta sequencing was used to judge whether each TCR beta V gene segment behaved as functional or pseudogenic. Rather than drawing on any new phenotypic data, the later analysis identified candidate immune exposures from TCR beta sequences and the way those sequences occurred across donors. An early release that covered 500 to 800 HLA-typed donors contained about 300 gigabases of sequencing data and tens of millions of unique TCR sequences.

Relative to germline, V is missing 0 bases and J is missing 6 bases, with 9 bases of the junction outside any gene match. The cysteine opens and the phenylalanine closes a CDR3 of 16 amino acids. The entry retains the CDR3 DNA only, 48 bases that are in frame from base 1. CDR1 and CDR2, looked up from the germline V gene, are SGDLS and YYNGEE. A word on this clone: It has no known antigen specificity. No much larger clone is present one base from it, and per-base qualities are unavailable.

Library method: the immunoSEQ multiplex PCR assay. The multiplex PCR relied on a mix of 60 forward primers for TCR Vbeta segments and 13 reverse primers for TCR Jbeta segments. The CDR3 region of rearranged TCR beta genes was amplified from genomic DNA with a multiplex PCR assay. The Illumina HiSeq System was used to sequence the amplified TCR beta libraries as 87-base-pair reads. Per the original workflow: Across the roughly 640 repertoires, a later analysis counted tens of millions of unique TCR beta chains, roughly 11 million of which were shared by at least two donors. Raw reads were error-corrected and collapsed into unique sequences by a nearest-neighbor algorithm in which closely related sequences were merged to remove PCR and sequencing errors. CDR3 sequences were aligned to IMGT reference sequences to assign V, D and J gene segments. For a sequence to be retained, a match of at least six nucleotides to both a V gene segment and a J gene segment was required. Rearrangements were called productive when the CDR3 lacked stop codons and stayed in frame with V and J; all others were non-productive. Following IMGT convention, CDR3 was defined as the stretch from the second conserved V-encoded cysteine up to the conserved J-encoded phenylalanine. The earlier analysis of 587 of the donors excluded sequences that lacked an unambiguous match to a single V gene segment. An earlier analysis of over 450 of the donors classified V segments as functional when productive rearrangements were above 56.7% and as segregating when the standard deviation between donors was above 5%. To diagnose cytomegalovirus status from the catalog of TCR beta chain sequences, a statistical classification framework was built. In a later analysis, V and J genes were assigned by comparing TCR nucleotide sequences against IMGT/GENE-DB human TR gene sequences. Using the TCRdist pipeline, a later analysis assigned CDR3 sequences along with most-parsimonious VDJ recombination scenarios. In a later analysis, every TCR beta chain was defined by the combination of its CDR3 amino acid sequence and its V-gene family, and reads without a unique V-gene family were dropped. In a later analysis, fewer than 650 highly shared, low-generation-probability nucleotide sequences were removed to address suspected cross-contamination and a sequencing artifact. For each public chain, a later analysis derived a clonal expansion index from normalized ranks of inferred template counts within each repertoire. Generation probabilities in a later analysis came from a VDJ recombination model fitted to out-of-frame rearrangements, and those results were checked against IGoR. In a later analysis, TCR-TCR, TCR-HLA and TCR-CMV co-occurrence was scored with hypergeometric tests, and a repertoire-size bias correction was applied to TCR pairs. To estimate false discovery rates, a later analysis permuted the HLA or CMV assignments 20 times. In a later analysis, co-occurring TCRs were grouped using DBSCAN, with TCRdist sequence similarity added in when clustering inside HLA-allele-positive subsets. Repertoires with fewer than 30,000 or more than 120,000 public chains, plus five repertoires with anomalous nucleotide sharing, were excluded from co-occurrence clustering. TCRdb retrieved this table from immuneACCESS and kept in-frame rearrangements only. Not all clones are present; in checked studies, unresolved V genes account for under half, and no reason is known for the remainder. From that table come the V and J calls and clone size; the DNA was used to work out D and trimming. In this sample the table shows 90,000 to 110,000 clones, about 81% of which occur a single time. 2% to 2.5% of the sample belongs to the ten largest clones.

The cohort was made up of approximately 700 healthy bone marrow donors. At the time of sampling, every cohort member was nominally healthy, though immune exposures that went unrecorded were likely present. The donor tested CMV seronegative, placing the donor among the approximately 360 seronegative members of the cohort. A peripheral blood sample was provided by each donor, and peripheral blood mononuclear cells were used for TCR beta sequencing. Genomic DNA was extracted from the blood cell samples with the Qiagen DNeasy Blood Extraction Kit. Points the paper makes about the study in general: Because HLA typing was missing for some donors at each locus, association tests included only the typed subset. When HLA alleles, especially DR and DQ, strongly co-occurred, attributing TCR associations to individual alleles was difficult. A further reported finding was that TCR beta sequences accurately predicted the HLA-A and HLA-B alleles for most subjects in the first cohort. Because counts were too low, fewer than 20 rarely observed V segments, including chromosome 9 orphons, were excluded from the earlier analysis of 587 of the donors. Linkage disequilibrium might explain the correlated functional status among segregating V segments, but an unknown experimental factor could not be ruled out. Only TCR beta chains were sequenced in this cohort, and the absence of alpha or paired-chain data limited detectable features. It was suggested by the authors that the approach could potentially be generalized to other disease states and immunological phenotypes. The study gave a list of 150 to 200 TCR beta chains associated with cytomegalovirus. A later genetic analysis reported fewer N-insertions in productive TCRs among donors in an Asian-associated ancestry cluster than the approximately 700-donor mean. In vitro tests confirmed that a few of the cytomegalovirus-associated TCR beta chains recognize cytomegalovirus antigens. The 87-base-pair reads could not distinguish some IMGT-functional V segments, including TRBV6-2 and TRBV6-3, so those segments were excluded. According to a later analysis, parvovirus B19, influenza, CMV and Epstein-Barr virus appeared linked to several top co-occurrence clusters. Compared with equally common non-associated chains, HLA-associated TCR beta chains in a later analysis were more clonally expanded and had lower generation probabilities. Sequencing depth was assumed to be roughly uniform across donors in the presence/absence analyses, though that assumption may not hold. Cytomegalovirus status was reported to be diagnosed by the classifier with high specificity and sensitivity in both the original and validation cohorts. CMV serostatus was the only immune exposure information available for the cohort. A later analysis found that most CMV-associated TCR beta chains appeared HLA-restricted, with HLA associations seemingly driven largely by CMV exposure. Across donors, most TCR sequences were observed very rarely, whereas some public TCRs were present in many individuals. In a later analysis, the rate of TCR association differed among HLA loci, with DRB1 alleles having the most associated TCRs and HLA-C alleles having the fewest. An earlier analysis of approximately 530 of the donors showed that most TCR beta V segments appeared in productive rearrangements either about 87% or about 30% of the time, which broadly matched IMGT annotations. Specific HLA alleles were associated with more than 15,000 TCR beta sequences at a false discovery rate of 0.05 in a later analysis. A cluster of highly shared sequence variants was judged likely to represent a technical artifact of the sequencing pipeline. V-gene and J-gene trimming of TCR beta chains was associated with a missense DCLRE1C variant in a later genetic analysis, and the association was replicated in an independent cohort.

Sequenced material: PBMCs. The TCR originated in a man aged 25 to 45 in good health and CMV-seronegative. The rearrangement joined TRBV9 to TRBJ2-1, and 7 bases in between align with TRBD2. The bases are TGTGCCAGCAGCGTAGCTATAACGGGAGGTACCAATGAGCAGTTCTTC. Its protein product is CASSVAITGGTNEQFF. The CDR3, completed at both ends by the reference TRBV9 and TRBJ2-1 genes, gives the full variable domain DSGVTQTPKHLITATGQRVTLRCSPRSGDLSVYWYQQSLDQGLQFLIQYYNGEERAKGNILERFSAQQFPDLHSELNLSSLELGDSALYFCASSVAITGGTNEQFFGPGTRLTVL.